The table lists the clone carrying this T cell receptor (beta chain) with a few counts. This specimen belongs to a study of shared clonotypes between healthy human individuals. Across the study: The donors, two women and a few men, were aged 18 to 49.

CDR1 and CDR2 from the germline V gene are SGHTA and FQGTGA. The CDR3 covers 18 residues. After removal of 5 bases from V and 2 bases from J, the junction contained 10 bases not matched to a gene. An approximately 180 ng quantity of DNA, tens of thousands of T cell genomes, went into the sorted-subset replicate PCRs. Clones were read by immunoSEQ multiplex PCR, and TCRdb kept only the in-frame ones, dropping some. The data contain some 1 million clones, about 70% of them singletons. V gene TRBV7-3 combines with J gene TRBJ2-5; 14 bases fit TRBD2. What was sequenced was memory CD4+ T cells sorted from blood. Subset noted: CD45RA-negative fraction. This TCR came from a man aged 18 to 30 in good health. CDR3 protein: CASSLGLAGEKPQETQYF. The CDR3 DNA sequence: TGTGCCAGCAGCCTGGGACTAGCGGGGGAGAAACCTCAAGAGACCCAGTACTTC.